Shown below are 12 T cell receptor beta chains from a single sample sequenced in a study of T cell responses to AZD1222 COVID-19 vaccine. Sequenced by immunoSEQ multiplex PCR; TCRdb stores in-frame clones only, minus some. The table shows around 140,000 clones, with 85% to 90% occurring only once. This material consisted of peripheral blood, taken on day 0 of AZD1222 vaccination. These receptors came from an adult in good health.

The DNA of the CDR3 is TGTGCCAGCAGTCAGGTGGCGGTAAGCACAGATACGCAGTATTTT. Encoded protein: CASSQVAVSTDTQYF. This chain connects TRBV6-5 to TRBJ2-3, with D unclear. In germline, CDR1 is MNHEY, CDR2 SVGAGI. This CDR3 has 15 amino acids. The germline V and J ends were trimmed by 5 bases and 0 bases, with 12 bases remaining between them.

The chain links TRBV2 to TRBJ1-2, with no clear D. Trimming pared 3 bases from V and 6 bases from J, leaving 14 bases between. CDR1 and CDR2 (germline): SNHLY, FYNNEI. The CDR3 contains 14 residues. The DNA of the CDR3 is TGTGCCAGCAGTGAGCTAGGGCAGTTCGATGGCTACACCTTC. It is translated as CASSELGQFDGYTF.

The chain joins TRBV10-3 to TRBJ2-7; TRBD2 agrees at 9 bases. Per germline, CDR1 ENHRY and CDR2 SYGVKD. The ends lost 5 bases at V and 3 bases at J; junction bases unmatched: 2. The CDR3 length is 13 residues. The CDR3 DNA reads as TGTGCCATCAGTCGCGGGGGGGACTACGAGCAGTACTTC. Its protein product is CAISRGGDYEQYF.

This chain connects TRBV30 to TRBJ2-1; D is tentatively TRBD1 or TRBD2 (6 bases each). V was clipped by 2 bases and J by 8 bases, with 10 bases between them. Germline V gives CDR1 GTSNPN, CDR2 SVGIG (reference sequence). CDR3 length equals 12 residues. The CDR3 protein is CAWSRGDHEQFF. The CDR3 DNA is TGTGCCTGGAGTAGGGGGGACCATGAGCAGTTCTTC.

The gene calls are TRBV5-6 and TRBJ1-4; D is unresolved. CDR1 is SGHDT, CDR2 YYEEEE, per germline. This CDR3 has 15 amino acids. Trimming left V 4 bases short and J 6 bases short, with 16 bases between. The CDR3 DNA sequence: TGTGCCAGCAGCCCGAAACCCACGTGGGATGAAAAACTGTTTTTT. This gives the protein CASSPKPTWDEKLFF.

J is TRBJ1-1 and V is TRBV6-2 or TRBV6-3; 8 nucleotides align to TRBD1. CDR1 is MNHEY and CDR2 is SVGEGT in the germline V gene. This CDR3 contains 17 residues. Trimming took 6 bases from V and 1 from J; bases not matched to a gene: 13. CDR3 nucleotide sequence: TGTGCCAGCAGCCCGCGAGGCAGGGGGCTGGAGAACACTGAAGCTTTCTTT. This translates into CASSPRGRGLENTEAFF.

The V gene is TRBV24-1, the J gene TRBJ2-1, with a possible D match to TRBD2 (6 bases). The germline V and J ends were trimmed by 2 bases and 6 bases, with 16 bases remaining between them. Germline V CDR1 and CDR2: KGHDR, SFDVKD. This CDR3 has 16 amino acids. In nucleotides, the CDR3 is TGTGCCACCAGTGATTCCCGATCGGGACTGGGCAATGAGCAGTTCTTC. Translated: CATSDSRSGLGNEQFF.

V usage is TRBV11-2 and J usage is TRBJ1-3; 8 nucleotides match TRBD1. Looked up from germline, CDR1 is SGHAT and CDR2 is FQNNGV. The length of the CDR3 is 13 residues. V was pared by 5 bases and J by 7 bases, with 4 bases of the junction left unmatched. The CDR3 reads CASSTGTGNTIYF. The CDR3 coding sequence is TGTGCCAGCAGCACCGGGACAGGCAACACCATATATTTT.

The rearrangement uses TRBV18 and TRBJ2-3, with D unresolved. V lost 3 bases and J lost 4, with 8 bases in between. The length of the CDR3 is 13 residues. Germline CDR1 and CDR2: KGHSH and LQKENI. The CDR3 nucleotides read TGTGCCAGCTCACCCACGACGGCAGATACGCAGTATTTT. Its protein is CASSPTTADTQYF.

The CDR3 protein is CASSFGDILSGNTIYF. As DNA, the CDR3 is TGTGCCAGCAGCTTCGGGGACATACTCTCTGGAAACACCATATATTTT. This chain links TRBV11-2 with TRBJ1-3, with D tentatively TRBD1 (6 bases). V lost 3 bases to trimming and J lost 0 bases, with 12 bases between them. The germline CDR1 and CDR2 sequences are SGHAT and FQNNGV. The CDR3 extends over 16 amino acids.

The chain carries TRBV20-1 and TRBJ1-5, with TRBD1 identical over 10 bases. Germline V CDR1 and CDR2: DFQATT, SNEGSKA (reference sequence). The CDR3 contains 15 residues. Trimming at V came to 3 bases and at J to 3 bases, leaving 5 bases not matched to a gene. Here the CDR3 reads CSASSGTGVNQPQHF. The DNA for the CDR3 is TGCAGTGCTAGTTCTGGGACAGGGGTCAATCAGCCCCAGCATTTT.

The CDR3, as DNA: TGTGCCACCAGCTTAGGACAAGGCTCCGAAGCTTTCTTT. Protein: CATSLGQGSEAFF. This chain links TRBV24-1 with TRBJ1-1; a weak D match, TRBD1 (5 bases). Germline V gene lookup returns CDR1 KGHDR and CDR2 SFDVKD. The V end was cut by 7 bases, the J end by 8 bases, with 16 bases between. The CDR3 sequence is 13 residues long.